A single sample gave rise to the 14 T cell receptor beta chains below, sequenced in a study of blood T cell repertoires in COVID-19. Produced via immunoSEQ multiplex PCR; TCRdb's table is partial and in-frame only. The sample has roughly 350,000 clones; 70% to 90% are singletons. Sequencing was done on a sample of peripheral blood. The origin of the receptors is a woman aged 25 to 39 with COVID-19, enrolled during active disease.

In this sample, this clone turned up a few times. The gene calls are TRBV6-5 and TRBJ2-3, with 7 nucleotides matching TRBD2. CDR3 length equals 15 residues. With 5 bases clipped from V and 0 bases from J, the junction kept 5 bases outside the gene matches. Germline loops: CDR1 MNHEY, CDR2 SVGAGI. DNA for the CDR3: TGTGCCAGCAGTCGGGGAGGGGAAAGCACAGATACGCAGTATTTT. It codes for CASSRGGESTDTQYF.

This clone was counted only a few times. CDR3 nucleotides: TGTGCCAGCAGCCAACGAGCGGATACTAGTTACAATGAGCAGTTCTTC. Translated, it gives CASSQRADTSYNEQFF. J is TRBJ2-1 and V is TRBV14; D possibly corresponds to TRBD2 (5 bases). This CDR3 spans 16 amino acids. Deletions cut 2 bases from V and 4 bases from J, with 15 bases between. The V gene's germline CDR1 is SGHDN and CDR2 FVKESK.

The chain recombines TRBV6-5 with TRBJ2-3; 8 bases align to TRBD1. Unmatched junction bases numbered 2, after V lost 2 bases and J lost 4 bases. The CDR3 has 14 amino acids. Germline V lookup: CDR1 MNHEY, CDR2 SVGAGI. CDR3 coding DNA: TGTGCCAGCAGTTACCGGGACAGGCCAGATACGCAGTATTTT. Translation: CASSYRDRPDTQYF.

The rearrangement joins TRBV9 to TRBJ1-6, with 9 positions matching TRBD1. The ends lost 3 bases at V and 6 bases at J; junction bases unmatched: 1. The CDR3 is made up of 14 amino acids. CDR1 and CDR2 from the germline V gene are SGDLS and YYNGEE. The CDR3 protein is CASSATGGNSPLHF. CDR3 bases: TGTGCCAGCAGCGCGACAGGGGGTAATTCACCCCTCCACTTT.

The V gene is TRBV30, the J gene TRBJ2-1, with 7 bases lining up with TRBD1. J was trimmed by 5 bases and V by 2 bases; bases with no gene match: 12. This CDR3 comprises 16 residues. The germline gives CDR1 GTSNPN, CDR2 SVGIG (reference sequence). CDR3 region: CAWSHKKGQYNNEQFF. The CDR3 coding sequence is TGTGCCTGGAGTCACAAAAAGGGACAGTATAACAATGAGCAGTTCTTC.

This chain uses TRBV6-4 with TRBJ2-1, with unresolved D. Germline loops: CDR1 MRHNA, CDR2 SNTAGT. V lost 2 bases and J 6 bases, leaving 8 bases between the germline ends. This CDR3 has 13 amino acids. This chain's CDR3 is CASSDAQANEQFF. The CDR3 DNA follows: TGTGCCAGCAGTGACGCGCAGGCCAATGAGCAGTTCTTC.

V gene TRBV6-5 combines with J gene TRBJ1-1; D may be TRBD1 (5 bases). CDR1 is MNHEY, CDR2 SVGAGI, per germline. Trimming removed 7 bases at V and 4 bases at J, with 10 bases between. CDR3 length equals 12 residues. Here the CDR3 DNA reads TGTGCCAGCATAGGAGGGGTCACTGAAGCTTTCTTT. The encoded protein is CASIGGVTEAFF.

Only one count was recorded for this clone. The chain uses TRBV7-2 and TRBJ2-7; perhaps TRBD2 as D (5 bases). The CDR3 sequence is 15 residues long. Germline values: CDR1 SGHTA, CDR2 FQGNSA. V was pared by 5 bases and J by 3 bases, with 17 bases between. CDR3 loop: CASSARPGVLYEQYF. CDR3 nucleotides: TGTGCCAGCAGCGCGCGCCCCGGGGTCCTCTACGAGCAGTACTTC.

V and J are TRBV7-2 and TRBJ1-2; the D gene is possibly TRBD1 (5 bases). The ends were cut back, 0 bases at V and 7 bases at J, with 21 bases in the middle. The CDR3 has 17 residues. Per the germline V gene, CDR1 is SGHTA and CDR2 is FQGNSA. CDR3 sequence: CASSLAMVRQGGSGYTF. The CDR3 region has the DNA TGTGCCAGCAGCTTAGCGATGGTGAGGCAGGGTGGTAGTGGCTACACCTTC.

In this sample, this clone turned up many times. The chain carries TRBV18 and TRBJ2-1; maybe TRBD1 (5 bases). The CDR3 is 15 residues long. V lost 1 base and J lost 7, with 14 bases in between. Germline loops: CDR1 KGHSH, CDR2 LQKENI. The CDR3 sequence is CASSPQNTGANEQFF. CDR3 nucleotides: TGTGCCAGCTCACCACAAAATACAGGAGCGAATGAGCAGTTCTTC. The variable domain in full, completed from reference TRBV18 and TRBJ2-1, reads NAGVMQNPRHLVRRRGQEARLRCSPMKGHSHVYWYRQLPEEGLKFMVYLQKENIIDESGMPKERFSAEFPKEGPSILRIQQVVRGDSAAYFCASSPQNTGANEQFFGPGTRLTVL.

V usage is TRBV6-6 and J usage is TRBJ1-5; D may be TRBD1 (6 bases). V was clipped by 7 bases and J by 1 base, with 11 bases between them. The CDR3 is 14 residues long. CDR1 is MNHNY, CDR2 SVGAGI, per germline (reference sequence). In DNA, the CDR3 is TGTGCCAGCAATCTCCAGGGGAGCAATCAGCCCCAGCATTTT. Protein product: CASNLQGSNQPQHF.

This rearrangement joins TRBV19 to TRBJ2-2; 9 positions match TRBD1. J gave up 7 bases and V 6 bases, and 9 bases lay outside the gene matches. The CDR3 covers 15 residues. Germline loops: CDR1 LNHDA, CDR2 SQIVND (reference sequence). CDR3 DNA: TGTGCCAGTAGATCCGCGACAGGGGGTGGCGGGGAGCTGTTTTTT. Translated: CASRSATGGGGELFF. The variable domain in full, with the rest retrieved from reference TRBV19 and TRBJ2-2, is DGGITQSPKYLFRKEGQNVTLSCEQNLNHDAMYWYRQDPGQGLRLIYYSQIVNDFQKGDIAEGYSVSREKKESFPLTVTSAQKNPTAFYLCASRSATGGGGELFFGEGSRLTVL.

This clone was seen more than once but under ten times. The CDR3 region is CASSLYPPQGNEKLFF. The CDR3 nucleotides are TGTGCCAGCAGCTTGTATCCCCCGCAGGGGAATGAAAAACTGTTTTTT. This rearrangement joins TRBV5-5 to TRBJ1-4; possible D gene TRBD1, 6 bases. Trimming stripped 1 base from V and 5 bases from J, with 15 bases between. The length of the CDR3 is 16 residues. Per germline, CDR1 SGHKS and CDR2 YYEKEE (reference sequence). Combining the CDR3 with reference TRBV5-5 and TRBJ1-4 gives the whole variable domain DAGVTQSPTHLIKTRGQQVTLRCSPISGHKSVSWYQQVLGQGPQFIFQYYEKEERGRGNFPDRFSARQFPNYSSELNVNALLLGDSALYLCASSLYPPQGNEKLFFGSGTQLSVL.

The rearrangement joins TRBV19 to TRBJ2-5, with TRBD1 matching 9 bases. Per germline, CDR1 LNHDA and CDR2 SQIVND (reference sequence). The CDR3 sequence is 15 residues long. V lost 5 bases to trimming and J lost 6 bases; unmatched junction nucleotides: 10. CDR3 loop: CASSSRDRAIKTQYF. CDR3 sequence (DNA): TGTGCCAGTAGTTCCCGGGACAGGGCGATCAAGACCCAGTACTTC. The full variable domain, in which reference TRBV19 and TRBJ2-5 provide the parts outside the CDR3, is DGGITQSPKYLFRKEGQNVTLSCEQNLNHDAMYWYRQDPGQGLRLIYYSQIVNDFQKGDIAEGYSVSREKKESFPLTVTSAQKNPTAFYLCASSSRDRAIKTQYFGPGTRLLVL.